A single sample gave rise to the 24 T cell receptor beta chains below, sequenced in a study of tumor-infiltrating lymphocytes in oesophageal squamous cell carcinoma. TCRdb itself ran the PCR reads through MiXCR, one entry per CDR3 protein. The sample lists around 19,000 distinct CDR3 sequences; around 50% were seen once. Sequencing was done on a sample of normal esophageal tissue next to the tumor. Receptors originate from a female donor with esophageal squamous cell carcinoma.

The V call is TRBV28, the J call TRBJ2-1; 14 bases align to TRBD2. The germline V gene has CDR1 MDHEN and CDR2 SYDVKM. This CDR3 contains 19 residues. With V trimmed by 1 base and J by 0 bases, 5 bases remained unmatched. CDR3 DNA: TGTGCCAGCAGTTTATCTTGGACTAGCGGGAGGTTCTCCTACAATGAGCAGTTCTTC. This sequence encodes CASSLSWTSGRFSYNEQFF.

CDR3 residues: CASSLSLRGQRGRDTQYF. The CDR3 coding sequence is TGTGCCAGCAGTTTATCCCTAAGGGGACAGCGAGGTAGAGATACGCAGTATTTT. The chain joins TRBV12-3 or TRBV12-4 to TRBJ2-3, with TRBD1 identical over 7 bases. The CDR3 is 18 amino acids. V was clipped by 2 bases and J by 5 bases; unmatched bases: 16.

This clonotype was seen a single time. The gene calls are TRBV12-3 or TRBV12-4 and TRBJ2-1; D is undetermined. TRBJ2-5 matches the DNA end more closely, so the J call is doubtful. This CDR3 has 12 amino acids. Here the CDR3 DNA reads TGTGCCAGCAGTTTAGGCCAAGAGACCCAGTACTTC. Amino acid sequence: CASSLGQETQYF.

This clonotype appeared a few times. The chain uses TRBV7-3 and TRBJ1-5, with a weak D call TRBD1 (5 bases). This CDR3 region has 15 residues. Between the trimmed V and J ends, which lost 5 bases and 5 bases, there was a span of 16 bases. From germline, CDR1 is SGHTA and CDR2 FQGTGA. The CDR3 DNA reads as TGTGCCAGCAGCCCCCGACACAGGAGATATCAGCCCCAGCATTTT. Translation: CASSPRHRRYQPQHF.

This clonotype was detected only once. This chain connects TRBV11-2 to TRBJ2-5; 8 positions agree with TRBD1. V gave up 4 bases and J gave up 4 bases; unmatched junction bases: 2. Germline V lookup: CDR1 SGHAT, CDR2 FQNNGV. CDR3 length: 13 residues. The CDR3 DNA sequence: TGTGCCAGCAGCTCAGGGGGCCCAGAGACCCAGTACTTC. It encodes CASSSGGPETQYF.

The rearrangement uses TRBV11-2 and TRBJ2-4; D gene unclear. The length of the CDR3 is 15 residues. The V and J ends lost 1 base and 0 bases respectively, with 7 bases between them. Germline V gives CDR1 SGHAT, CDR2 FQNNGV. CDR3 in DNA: TGTGCCAGCAGCTTAGGGGCACTAGCCAAAAACATTCAGTACTTC. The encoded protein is CASSLGALAKNIQYF.

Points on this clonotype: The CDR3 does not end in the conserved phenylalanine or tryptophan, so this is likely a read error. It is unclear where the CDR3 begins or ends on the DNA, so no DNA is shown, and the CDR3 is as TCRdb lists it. The CDR3 sequence is CASSYGGADTQYFGP. J is TRBJ2-6 and V is TRBV6-9; the tabulated D call, TRBD1, remains unverified against the DNA. Germline V gene lookup returns CDR1 MNHGY and CDR2 SVAAGI. The CDR3 region is 15 residues in length, termini included.

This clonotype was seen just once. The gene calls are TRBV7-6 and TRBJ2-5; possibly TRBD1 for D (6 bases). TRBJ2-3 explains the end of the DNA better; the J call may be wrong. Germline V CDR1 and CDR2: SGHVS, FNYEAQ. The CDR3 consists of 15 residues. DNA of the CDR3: TGTGCCAGCAGCTTATGGACAGAGTATGCAGATACGCAGTATTTT. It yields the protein CASSLWTEYADTQYF.

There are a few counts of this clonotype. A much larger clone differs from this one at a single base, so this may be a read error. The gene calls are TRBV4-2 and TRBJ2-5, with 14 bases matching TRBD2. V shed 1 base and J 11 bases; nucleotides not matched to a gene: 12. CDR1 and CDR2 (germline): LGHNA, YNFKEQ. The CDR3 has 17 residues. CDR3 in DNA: TGTGCCAGCAGCCAAGTCGGGACTAGCGGGAGAGGAGATGAGCAGTACTTC. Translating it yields CASSQVGTSGRGDEQYF.

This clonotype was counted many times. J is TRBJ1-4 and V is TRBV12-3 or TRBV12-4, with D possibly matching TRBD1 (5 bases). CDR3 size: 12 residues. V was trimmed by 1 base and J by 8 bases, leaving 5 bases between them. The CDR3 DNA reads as TGTGCCAGCAGTTTAGAGGGGGAAAAACTGTTTTTT. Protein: CASSLEGEKLFF.

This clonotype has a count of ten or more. As DNA, the CDR3 is TGTGCCAGCAGTGGGACAGTTCTAGGTGATCAGCCCCAGCATTTT. This translates into CASSGTVLGDQPQHF. The genes are TRBV6-1 and TRBJ1-5; weak D call: TRBD1 (6 bases). CDR3 length: 15 residues. V lost 4 bases, J lost 5 bases, and 15 bases lay in between. Germline CDR1 reads MNHNS; CDR2 reads SASEGT.

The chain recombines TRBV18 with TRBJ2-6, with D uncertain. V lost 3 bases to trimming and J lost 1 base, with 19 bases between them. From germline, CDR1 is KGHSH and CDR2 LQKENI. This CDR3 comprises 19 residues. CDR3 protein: CASSPIPPGSSSGANVLTF. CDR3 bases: TGTGCCAGCTCACCGATCCCCCCAGGCAGTTCTTCTGGGGCCAACGTCCTGACTTTC.

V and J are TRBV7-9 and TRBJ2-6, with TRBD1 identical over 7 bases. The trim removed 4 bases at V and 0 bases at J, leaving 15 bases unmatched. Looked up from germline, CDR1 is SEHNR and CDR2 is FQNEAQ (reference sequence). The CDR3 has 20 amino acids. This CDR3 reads CASSSQPGQISSSGANVLTF. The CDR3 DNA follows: TGTGCCAGCAGCTCCCAGCCGGGACAGATAAGTAGCTCTGGGGCCAACGTCCTGACTTTC.

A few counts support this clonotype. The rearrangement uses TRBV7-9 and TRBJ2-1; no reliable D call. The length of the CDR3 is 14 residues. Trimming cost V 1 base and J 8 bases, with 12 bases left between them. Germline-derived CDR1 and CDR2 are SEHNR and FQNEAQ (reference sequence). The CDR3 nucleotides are TGTGCCAGCAGCTTAGTCCCTATAGCAGATGAGCAGTTCTTC. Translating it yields CASSLVPIADEQFF.

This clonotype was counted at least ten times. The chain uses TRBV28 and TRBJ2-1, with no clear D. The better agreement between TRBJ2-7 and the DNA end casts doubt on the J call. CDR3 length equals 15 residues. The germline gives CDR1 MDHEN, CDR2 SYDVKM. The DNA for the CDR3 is TGTGCCAGCAGTTTCCCCCCCATCTCCAACAATGAGCAGTACTTC. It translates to CASSFPPISNNEQYF.

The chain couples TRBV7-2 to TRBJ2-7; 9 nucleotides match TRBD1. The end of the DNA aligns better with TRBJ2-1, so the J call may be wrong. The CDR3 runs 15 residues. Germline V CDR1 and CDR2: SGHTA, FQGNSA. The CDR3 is CASRLGQGSYNEQFF. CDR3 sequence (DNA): TGTGCCAGCAGATTGGGACAGGGCTCCTACAATGAGCAGTTCTTC.

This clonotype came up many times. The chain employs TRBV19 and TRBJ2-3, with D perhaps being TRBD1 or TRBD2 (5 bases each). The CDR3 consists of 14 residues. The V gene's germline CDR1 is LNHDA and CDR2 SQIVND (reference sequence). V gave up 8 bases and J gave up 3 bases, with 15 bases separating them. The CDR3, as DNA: TGTGCCAGTCGTACGAGGTGGGGGACAGATACGCAGTATTTT. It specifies CASRTRWGTDTQYF.

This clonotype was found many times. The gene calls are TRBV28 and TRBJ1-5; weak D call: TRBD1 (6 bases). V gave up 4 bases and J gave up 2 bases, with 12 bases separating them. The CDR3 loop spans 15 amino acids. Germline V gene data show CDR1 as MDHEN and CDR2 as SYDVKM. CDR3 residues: CASSSPDSGNQPQHF. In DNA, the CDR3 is TGTGCCAGCAGTTCCCCGGACAGCGGCAATCAGCCCCAGCATTTT.

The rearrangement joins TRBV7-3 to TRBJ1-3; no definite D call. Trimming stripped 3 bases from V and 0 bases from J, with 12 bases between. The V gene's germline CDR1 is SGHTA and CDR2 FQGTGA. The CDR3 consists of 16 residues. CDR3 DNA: TGTGCCAGCAGCTTCCTCGGAGGATACTCTGGAAACACCATATATTTT. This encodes CASSFLGGYSGNTIYF.

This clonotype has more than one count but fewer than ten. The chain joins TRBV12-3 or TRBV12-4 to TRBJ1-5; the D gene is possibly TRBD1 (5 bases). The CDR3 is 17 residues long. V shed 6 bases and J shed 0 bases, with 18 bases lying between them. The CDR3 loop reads CASSPPGRETSNQPQHF. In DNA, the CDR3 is TGTGCCAGCAGCCCCCCGGGCAGGGAGACTAGCAATCAGCCCCAGCATTTT.

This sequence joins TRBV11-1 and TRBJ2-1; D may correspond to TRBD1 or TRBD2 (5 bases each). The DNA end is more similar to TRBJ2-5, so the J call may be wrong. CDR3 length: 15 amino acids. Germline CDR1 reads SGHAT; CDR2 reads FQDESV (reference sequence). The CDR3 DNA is TGTGCCAGCAGCTTAGGGGGGACGGGTCAAGAGACCCAGTACTTC. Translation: CASSLGGTGQETQYF.

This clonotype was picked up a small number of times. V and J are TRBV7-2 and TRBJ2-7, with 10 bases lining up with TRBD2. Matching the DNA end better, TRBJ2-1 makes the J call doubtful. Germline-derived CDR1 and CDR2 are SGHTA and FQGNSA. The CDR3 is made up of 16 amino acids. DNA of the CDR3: TGTGCCAGCAGCTTAGAGCCAGCGGGGGGGTGGGGTGAGCAGTTCTTC. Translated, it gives CASSLEPAGGWGEQFF.

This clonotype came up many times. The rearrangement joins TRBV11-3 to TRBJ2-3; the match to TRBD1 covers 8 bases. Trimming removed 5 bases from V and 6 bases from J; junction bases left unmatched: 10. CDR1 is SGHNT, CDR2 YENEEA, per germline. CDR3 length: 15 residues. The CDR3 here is CASSPIGQGWDTQYF. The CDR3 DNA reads TGTGCCAGCAGCCCAATCGGACAGGGCTGGGATACGCAGTATTTT.

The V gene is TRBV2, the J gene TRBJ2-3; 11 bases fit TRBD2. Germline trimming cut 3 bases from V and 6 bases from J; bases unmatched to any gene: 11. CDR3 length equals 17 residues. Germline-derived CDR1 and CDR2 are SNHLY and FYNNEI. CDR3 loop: CASSDLRLAGIGDTQYF. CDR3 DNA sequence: TGTGCCAGCAGTGATCTCCGACTAGCGGGAATAGGGGATACGCAGTATTTT.